This T cell receptor (beta chain) is from a study of T cells in Graves' hyperthyroidism and ophthalmopathy. TCR beta CDR3 sequences were amplified from RNA transcripts. The study used the HTBI primer set for a first-round RT-PCR of the TCR CDR3. Each CDR3 protein is one row after TCRdb ran MiXCR on the multiplex PCR reads. The sample yields about 380,000 distinct CDR3 sequences, about 18% seen once. Study-wide points: Most thyroid-expanded clonotypes above 0.001 were also found in blood. From stable hyperthyroidism, ophthalmopathy was separated by a 13 V-J model.

Trimming took 5 bases from V and 7 from J, leaving 21 bases between them. Germline CDR1 reads MNHEY; CDR2 reads SMNVEV (reference sequence). CDR3 size: 16 residues. This clonotype was recorded many times. Antigen: not known. This sequence originates from a man in his late teens or twenties with Graves' ophthalmopathy. V gene TRBV27 combines with J gene TRBJ2-1; D tentatively fits TRBD1 or TRBD2 (7 bases each). The sequencing input was blood. Here the CDR3 DNA reads TGTGCCAGCAGTCCCTCCCCAGGGGGGGGTGGGAATGAGCAGTTCTTC. It encodes CASSPSPGGGGNEQFF.